A selection of T cell receptor beta chains follows, all from one sample in a study of cytomegalovirus exposure and HLA in healthy donors. Method: immunoSEQ multiplex PCR; TCRdb's copy keeps in-frame clones and lacks some. The sample contains 100,000 to 150,000 clones, roughly 80% of which appear only once. The sequenced material came from PBMCs. The receptors shown here come from a man between 18 and 35 years old in good health and CMV-seropositive. Both conserved end residues are part of each CDR3. D genes are given only for firm matches. Some rows mark clone size as missing; the rest say once, few, many or name a class of expanded clone.

CDR3 length	V gene	clone size	D gene	J gene	CDR3 protein	CDR3 DNA
12	TRBV30	.	TRBD1	TRBJ2-5	CAWQGARETQYF	TGTGCCTGGCAGGGGGCGCGGGAGACCCAGTACTTC
16	TRBV11-2	once	.	TRBJ1-1	CASPGGGRSQNTEAFF	TGTGCCAGTCCCGGGGGGGGGAGGAGCCAGAACACTGAAGCTTTCTTT
13	TRBV5-4	.	.	TRBJ2-1	CASILDSGNEQFF	TGTGCCAGCATCCTGGACTCGGGTAATGAGCAGTTCTTC
19	TRBV30	.	.	TRBJ2-4	CAWRPGTYRGSGKWDIQYF	TGTGCCTGGAGGCCGGGGACTTATCGCGGTTCTGGGAAATGGGACATTCAGTACTTC
13	TRBV19	.	TRBD1	TRBJ2-7	CASSGQGDYEQYF	TGTGCCAGTTCGGGACAGGGAGATTACGAGCAGTACTTC
15	TRBV10-3	.	.	TRBJ2-5	CAISESLAQGGTQYF	TGTGCCATCAGTGAGTCCCTTGCCCAGGGAGGGACCCAGTACTTC
16	TRBV5-4	.	.	TRBJ1-1	CASSLEGYLSATEAFF	TGTGCCAGCAGCTTGGAGGGGTATCTCTCTGCGACTGAAGCTTTCTTT
18	TRBV9	.	.	TRBJ2-1	CASSPPHAGPHPPNEQFF	TGTGCCAGCAGCCCCCCCCATGCGGGACCCCATCCCCCTAATGAGCAGTTCTTC
13	TRBV7-3	once	.	TRBJ2-7	CASSSGSIGEQYF	TGTGCCAGCAGCTCCGGGTCGATTGGCGAGCAGTACTTC
13	TRBV13	.	.	TRBJ2-7	CASSLVSLGEQYF	TGTGCCAGCAGCTTAGTTAGCCTTGGCGAGCAGTACTTC
14	TRBV6-5	.	.	TRBJ1-4	CASKIAGTSEKLFF	TGTGCCAGCAAAATAGCCGGGACAAGTGAAAAACTGTTTTTT
15	TRBV10-3	.	TRBD1	TRBJ2-2	CAIRMGTGDTGELFF	TGTGCCATCAGGATGGGGACAGGGGACACCGGGGAGCTGTTTTTT
14	TRBV7-6	.	TRBD2	TRBJ2-5	CASSLGGGQETQYF	TGTGCCAGCAGCTTAGGGGGGGGGCAAGAGACCCAGTACTTC
12	TRBV13	.	.	TRBJ2-7	CASSLGLAKQYF	TGTGCCAGCAGCTTAGGCCTGGCCAAGCAGTACTTC
16	TRBV5-4	.	TRBD1	TRBJ2-2	CASTQSGTGATGELFF	TGTGCCAGCACCCAATCCGGGACAGGGGCCACCGGGGAGCTGTTTTTT
13	TRBV5-1	.	.	TRBJ2-3	CASSLERTETQYF	TGCGCCAGCAGCTTGGAGAGGACTGAAACGCAGTATTTT
13	TRBV7-7	.	.	TRBJ2-1	CASTPQGGNEQFF	TGTGCCAGTACTCCGCAGGGGGGCAATGAGCAGTTCTTC
14	TRBV5-8	.	TRBD1	TRBJ1-1	CASSPRTGYAEAFF	TGTGCCAGCAGCCCCCGGACAGGTTACGCTGAAGCTTTCTTT
14	TRBV9	.	.	TRBJ1-1	CASSGRDISPQAFF	TGTGCCAGCAGCGGCCGGGACATTTCCCCTCAAGCTTTCTTT
13	TRBV7-9	few	TRBD1	TRBJ1-2	CASSYDREVGYTF	TGTGCCAGCAGCTACGACAGGGAGGTTGGCTACACCTTC
18	TRBV7-2	.	TRBD2	TRBJ2-5	CASSLGLAGGMYQETQYF	TGTGCCAGCAGCTTAGGACTAGCGGGGGGCATGTACCAAGAGACCCAGTACTTC
16	TRBV28	.	TRBD1	TRBJ1-1	CASSPPPTGRGTEAFF	TGTGCCAGCAGTCCTCCCCCGACAGGGCGGGGAACTGAAGCTTTCTTT
13	TRBV7-9	.	.	TRBJ1-2	CASSLDASYGYTF	TGTGCCAGCAGCTTAGATGCGAGCTATGGCTACACCTTC
10	TRBV7-8	.	.	TRBJ1-1	CASSPIGAFF	TGTGCCAGCAGCCCGATCGGAGCTTTCTTT
17	TRBV19	.	TRBD1	TRBJ1-1	CASSALFAVGQGPEAFF	TGTGCCAGTAGTGCCCTTTTCGCCGTGGGACAGGGCCCTGAAGCTTTCTTT
11	TRBV20-1	.	.	TRBJ2-2	CSALVAGELFF	TGCAGTGCTTTAGTCGCCGGGGAGCTGTTTTTT
14	TRBV5-8	.	.	TRBJ1-1	CASSFYSLNTEAFF	TGTGCCAGCAGCTTCTACAGTTTGAACACTGAAGCTTTCTTT
17	TRBV7-2	.	TRBD2	TRBJ2-3	CASSLGGWGTSGGTQYF	TGTGCCAGCAGCTTAGGGGGATGGGGGACTAGCGGGGGCACGCAGTATTTT